This note documents a single TCR beta chain sequence. Its target is unknown. Assay used: immunoSEQ multiplex PCR; TCRdb lists only in-frame clones, some missing. The table includes about 4,400 clones, 69% detected once. The data originate from a study of high-grade serous ovarian cancer treatment subgroups. Tumor samples were taken before definitive surgery or chemotherapy. Whole-study findings and limits: Tumors within one patient showed repertoire similarity of about 0.11 to 0.79. TCR clonal relatedness correlated positively with neoantigen level.

The sequence derives from a human donor with high-grade serous ovarian cancer. Sequencing was performed on tumor tissue.

The CDR3 protein is CASSPNQGRRGYTF. In DNA form, the CDR3 reads TGTGCCAGCAGTCCCAATCAGGGGCGTAGAGGCTACACCTTC. The J gene is TRBJ1-2, the V gene TRBV28; the D gene is possibly TRBD1 (6 bases). The CDR3 runs to 14 residues. V was shortened by 5 bases and J by 8 bases, with 18 bases between the two germline ends. The germline gives CDR1 MDHEN, CDR2 SYDVKM.